The TCR beta chain under discussion was sequenced for a study of blood T cell repertoires in COVID-19. Study in general: Donors in the United States, Italy and Spain gave samples during acute or convalescent COVID-19. T cells, B-cell-depleted T cells, or PBMCs provided the cDNA or gDNA that served as material.

As processed by the authors: Amplification with reference gene primers provided the estimates of nucleated cell counts. The repertoire was sequenced with immunoSEQ multiplex PCR; TCRdb's copy has only in-frame clones and lacks some. V and J calls plus clone size are reproduced from that table; the DNA served to infer D and trimming. This sample carries about 170,000 clones, about 83% of them seen once, and the ten largest clones take 8% to 9.5%. Source material: peripheral blood. This clonotype was obtained from a man aged 60 to 75 with acute or convalescent COVID-19.

CDR3: CARLGRKVEKLFF. CDR3 bases: TGTGCCCGCCTGGGGAGGAAGGTTGAAAAACTGTTTTTT. The chain combines TRBV19 with TRBJ1-4; D ambiguous. From germline, CDR1 is LNHDA and CDR2 SQIVND (reference sequence). V shed 11 bases and J shed 7 bases, with 17 bases lying between them. This CDR3 has 13 amino acids.